Ten or more counts support the clone carrying this T cell receptor (beta chain). The target antigen is unknown. This record belongs to a study of regulatory T cells in long-lasting Graves disease. Building the TCR beta libraries relied on iRepertoire HTBI primers, and CDR3 regions underwent Arm-PCR. TCRdb processed the multiplex PCR reads anew with MiXCR; each CDR3 protein has one entry. The repertoire holds a few hundred thousand distinct CDR3 sequences, with under 20% as singletons. V lost 7 bases, J lost 0 bases, and 15 bases lay in between. Germline V gene data show CDR1 as DFQATT and CDR2 as SNEGSKA (reference sequence). This CDR3 is built from 14 residues. Time point described: newly diagnosed GD, antithyroid drugs for less than 3 months. The TCR library used RNA extracted from PBMCs. Study outcomes and limitations: It was peripheral blood alone, not thyroid tissue, that was studied. When disease was persistent, TRBV28, TRBJ1-2 and TRBJ2-5 were the favored segments.

These data were also filed under a second study, of T cells in Graves' hyperthyroidism and ophthalmopathy.

The source material was peripheral blood mononuclear cells (PBMCs), sampled at new diagnosis, from a patient treated with antithyroid drugs. The chain uses TRBV20-1 and TRBJ1-1; possible D gene TRBD1, 6 bases. The sequence was collected from a woman in her 30s with Graves disease. This CDR3 is CSGKPGHLNTEAFF. DNA of the CDR3: TGCAGTGGCAAACCGGGACATCTGAACACTGAAGCTTTCTTT.